This TCR beta chain was captured by sequencing in a study of cytomegalovirus exposure and HLA in healthy donors. The CDR3 has 15 residues. V was clipped by 3 bases and J by 6 bases, with 17 bases between them. From germline, CDR1 is KGHSH and CDR2 LQKENI. Study-level points and caveats: In an earlier analysis, most TCR beta V segments were productive about 87% or about 30% of the time.

A word on this clone: What it recognizes is unknown.

PCR was performed using 60 Vbeta and 13 Jbeta primers. TCRdb's table, derived via immunoSEQ multiplex PCR, lists solely in-frame clones and lacks some. This table has some 160,000 clones, roughly 84% appearing once. V gene TRBV18 combines with J gene TRBJ1-2, with TRBD1 as a possible D gene (6 bases). The source of this sequence is a man in his thirties or forties in good health and CMV-seropositive. The sample consisted of PBMCs. The CDR3 reads CASSPTGQPFHGYTF. CDR3 coding DNA: TGTGCCAGCTCACCGACTGGACAGCCCTTCCATGGCTACACCTTC.